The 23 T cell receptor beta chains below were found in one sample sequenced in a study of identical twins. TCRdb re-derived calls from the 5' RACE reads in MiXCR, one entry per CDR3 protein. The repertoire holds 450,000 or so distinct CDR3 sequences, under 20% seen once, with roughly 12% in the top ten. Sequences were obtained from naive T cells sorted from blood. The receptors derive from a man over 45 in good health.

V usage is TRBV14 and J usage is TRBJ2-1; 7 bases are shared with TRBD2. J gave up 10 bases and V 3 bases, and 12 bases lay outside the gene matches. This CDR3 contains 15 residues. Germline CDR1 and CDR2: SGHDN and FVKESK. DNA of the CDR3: TGTGCCAGCAGCCAGCCCGGGACTACCTTTAGGGAGCAGTTCTTC. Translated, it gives CASSQPGTTFREQFF.

The DNA of the CDR3 is TGCGCCAGCAGCCTCGGGACCTTCAGCAACACTGAAGCTTTCTTT. Amino acids: CASSLGTFSNTEAFF. The chain employs TRBV5-1 and TRBJ1-1; perhaps TRBD1 as D (5 bases). The CDR3 totals 15 residues. Germline loops: CDR1 SGHRS, CDR2 YFSETQ. V was clipped by 4 bases and J by 2 bases, with 15 bases between them.

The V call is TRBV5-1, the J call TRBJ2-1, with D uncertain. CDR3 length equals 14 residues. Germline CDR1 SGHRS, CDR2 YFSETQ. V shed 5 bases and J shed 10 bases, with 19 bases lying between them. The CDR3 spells CASRETPVIVEQFF. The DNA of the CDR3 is TGCGCCAGCAGGGAGACACCCGTCATAGTCGAGCAGTTCTTC.

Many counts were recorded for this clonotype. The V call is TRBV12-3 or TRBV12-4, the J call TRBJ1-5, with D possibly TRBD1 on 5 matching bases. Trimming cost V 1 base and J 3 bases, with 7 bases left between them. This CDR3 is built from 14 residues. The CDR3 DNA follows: TGTGCCAGCAGTTTAGAGGGACTCAATCAGCCCCAGCATTTT. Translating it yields CASSLEGLNQPQHF.

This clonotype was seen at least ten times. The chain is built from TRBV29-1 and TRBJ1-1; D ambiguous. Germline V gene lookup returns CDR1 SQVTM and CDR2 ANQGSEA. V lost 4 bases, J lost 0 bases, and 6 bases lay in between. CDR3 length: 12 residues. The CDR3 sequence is CSVGHLNTEAFF. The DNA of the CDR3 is TGCAGCGTTGGACACCTGAACACTGAAGCTTTCTTT.

The CDR3 is CASSARGLGADTQYF. For the CDR3, the DNA is TGTGCCAGCAGCGCCCGGGGACTAGGCGCAGATACGCAGTATTTT. V is TRBV7-3 and J is TRBJ2-3, with 8 bases that match TRBD2. V dropped 5 bases and J dropped 4; count of bases not matched to a gene: 8. The CDR3 length is 15 residues. Germline loops: CDR1 SGHTA, CDR2 FQGTGA.

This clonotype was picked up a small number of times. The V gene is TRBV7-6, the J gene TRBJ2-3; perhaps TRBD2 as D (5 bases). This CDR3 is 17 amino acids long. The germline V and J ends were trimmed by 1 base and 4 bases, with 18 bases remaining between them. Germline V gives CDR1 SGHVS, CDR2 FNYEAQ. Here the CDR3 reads CASSLGIGRGWADTQYF. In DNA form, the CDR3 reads TGTGCCAGCAGCTTAGGAATCGGACGAGGGTGGGCAGATACGCAGTATTTT.

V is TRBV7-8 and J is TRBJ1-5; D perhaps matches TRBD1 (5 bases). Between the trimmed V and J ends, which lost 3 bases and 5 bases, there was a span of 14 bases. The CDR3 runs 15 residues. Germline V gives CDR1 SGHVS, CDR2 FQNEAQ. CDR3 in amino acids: CASSFRVEIDQPQHF. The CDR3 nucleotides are TGTGCCAGCAGCTTCAGGGTAGAAATAGATCAGCCCCAGCATTTT.

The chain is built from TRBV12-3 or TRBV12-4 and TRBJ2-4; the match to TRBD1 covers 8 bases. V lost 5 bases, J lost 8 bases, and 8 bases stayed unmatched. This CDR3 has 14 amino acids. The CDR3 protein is CASSPGQGGDIQYF. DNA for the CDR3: TGTGCCAGCAGTCCTGGACAGGGTGGGGACATTCAGTACTTC.

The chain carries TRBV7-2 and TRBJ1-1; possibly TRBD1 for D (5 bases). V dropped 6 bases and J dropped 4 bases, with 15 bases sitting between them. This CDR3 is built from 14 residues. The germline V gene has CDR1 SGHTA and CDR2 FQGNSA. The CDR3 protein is CASREAGGVTEAFF. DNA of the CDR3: TGTGCCAGCAGGGAAGCTGGGGGTGTCACTGAAGCTTTCTTT. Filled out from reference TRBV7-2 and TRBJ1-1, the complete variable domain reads GAGVSQSPSNKVTEKGKDVELRCDPISGHTALYWYRQSLGQGLEFLIYFQGNSAPDKSGLPSDRFSAERTGGSVSTLTIQRTQQEDSAVYLCASREAGGVTEAFFGQGTRLTVV.

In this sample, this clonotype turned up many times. CDR3 sequence (DNA): TGTGCCAGCAGAGCGGGTCCATACTTC. This gives the protein CASRAGPYF. The chain links TRBV21-1 to TRBJ2-7; the D call of TRBD2 is as the table states it, not checked on the DNA. TRBV21-1 is given as a pseudogene. This CDR3 has 9 amino acids.

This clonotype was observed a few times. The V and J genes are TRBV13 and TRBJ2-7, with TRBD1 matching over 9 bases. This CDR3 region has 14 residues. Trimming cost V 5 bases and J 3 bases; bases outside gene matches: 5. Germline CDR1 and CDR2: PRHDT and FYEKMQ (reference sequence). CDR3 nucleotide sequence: TGTGCCAGCAGCCCGCCGGGACAGGGCTACGAGCAGTACTTC. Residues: CASSPPGQGYEQYF.

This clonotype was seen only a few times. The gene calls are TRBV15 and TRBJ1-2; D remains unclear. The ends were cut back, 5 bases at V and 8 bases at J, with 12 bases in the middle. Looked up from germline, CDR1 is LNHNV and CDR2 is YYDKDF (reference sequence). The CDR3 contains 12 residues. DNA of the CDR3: TGTGCCACCAGCGGGTCTGACGGGGGCTACACCTTC. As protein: CATSGSDGGYTF.

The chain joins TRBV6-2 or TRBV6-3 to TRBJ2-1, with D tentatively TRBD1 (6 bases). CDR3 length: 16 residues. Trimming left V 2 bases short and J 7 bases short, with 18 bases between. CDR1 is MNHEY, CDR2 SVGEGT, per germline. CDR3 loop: CASSYVWGRITNEQFF. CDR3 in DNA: TGTGCCAGCAGTTACGTTTGGGGGCGAATCACTAATGAGCAGTTCTTC.

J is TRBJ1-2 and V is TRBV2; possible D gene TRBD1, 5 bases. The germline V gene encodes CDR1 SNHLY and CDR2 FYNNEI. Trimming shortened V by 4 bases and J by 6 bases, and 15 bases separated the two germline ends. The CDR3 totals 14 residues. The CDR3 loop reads CASSASRTPHGYTF. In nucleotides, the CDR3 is TGTGCCAGCAGTGCTAGTCGGACACCCCATGGCTACACCTTC.

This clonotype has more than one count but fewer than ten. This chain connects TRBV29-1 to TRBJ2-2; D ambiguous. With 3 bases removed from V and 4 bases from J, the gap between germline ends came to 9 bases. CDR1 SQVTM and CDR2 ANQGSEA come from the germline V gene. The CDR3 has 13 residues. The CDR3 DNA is TGCAGCGTTGAGGGCGGCACCACCGGGGAGCTGTTTTTT. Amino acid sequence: CSVEGGTTGELFF.

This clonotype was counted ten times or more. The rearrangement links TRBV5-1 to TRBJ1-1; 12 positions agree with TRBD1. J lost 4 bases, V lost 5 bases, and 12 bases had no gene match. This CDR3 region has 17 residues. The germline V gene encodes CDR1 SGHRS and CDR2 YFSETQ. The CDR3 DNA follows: TGCGCCAGCAGGCCATCCGGGACAGGGGGCTTAGGCACTGAAGCTTTCTTT. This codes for CASRPSGTGGLGTEAFF.

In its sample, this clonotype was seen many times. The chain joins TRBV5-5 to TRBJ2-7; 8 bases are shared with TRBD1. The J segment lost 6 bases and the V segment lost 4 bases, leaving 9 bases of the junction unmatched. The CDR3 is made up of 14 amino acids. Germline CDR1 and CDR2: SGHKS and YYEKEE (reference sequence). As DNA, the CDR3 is TGTGCCAGCAGCGTGACAGGGGCGTCTAGCGAGCAGTACTTC. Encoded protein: CASSVTGASSEQYF.

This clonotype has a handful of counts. This CDR3 reads CSARGYRGFVSTDTQYF. The CDR3 DNA reads as TGCAGTGCTAGAGGATATAGGGGTTTTGTTAGCACAGATACGCAGTATTTT. The chain carries TRBV20-1 and TRBJ2-3; D perhaps matches TRBD1 (5 bases). This CDR3 is built from 17 residues. Per germline, CDR1 DFQATT and CDR2 SNEGSKA (reference sequence). Trimming shortened V by 1 base and J by 0 bases, and 17 bases separated the two germline ends.

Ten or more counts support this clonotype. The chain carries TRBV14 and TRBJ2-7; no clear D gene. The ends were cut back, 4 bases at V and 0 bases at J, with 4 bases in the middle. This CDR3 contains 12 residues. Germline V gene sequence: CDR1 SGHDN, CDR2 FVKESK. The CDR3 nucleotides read TGTGCCAGCAGCCGTATCTCCTACGAGCAGTACTTC. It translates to CASSRISYEQYF.

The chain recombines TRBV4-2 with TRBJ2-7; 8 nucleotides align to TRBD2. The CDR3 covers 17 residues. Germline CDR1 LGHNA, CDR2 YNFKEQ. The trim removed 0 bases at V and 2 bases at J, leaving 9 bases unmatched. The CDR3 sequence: CASSQDNQRGFTYEQYF. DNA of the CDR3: TGTGCCAGCAGCCAAGATAACCAGCGGGGGTTTACCTACGAGCAGTACTTC.

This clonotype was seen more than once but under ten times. DNA for the CDR3: TGCAGTGCTAGGGCGGGGAGTAGCAATCAGCCCCAGCATTTT. It translates to CSARAGSSNQPQHF. V gene TRBV20-1 combines with J gene TRBJ1-5; no firm D call. The CDR3 runs 14 residues. Trimming took 3 bases from V and 0 from J, leaving 9 bases between them. Germline V gives CDR1 DFQATT, CDR2 SNEGSKA (reference sequence).

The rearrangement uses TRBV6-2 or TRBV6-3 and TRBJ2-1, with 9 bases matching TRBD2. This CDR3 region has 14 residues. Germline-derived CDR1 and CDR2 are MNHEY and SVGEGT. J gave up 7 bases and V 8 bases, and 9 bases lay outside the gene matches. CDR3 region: CASQQEREVNEQFF. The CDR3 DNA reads TGTGCCAGCCAGCAAGAGCGGGAGGTGAATGAGCAGTTCTTC.